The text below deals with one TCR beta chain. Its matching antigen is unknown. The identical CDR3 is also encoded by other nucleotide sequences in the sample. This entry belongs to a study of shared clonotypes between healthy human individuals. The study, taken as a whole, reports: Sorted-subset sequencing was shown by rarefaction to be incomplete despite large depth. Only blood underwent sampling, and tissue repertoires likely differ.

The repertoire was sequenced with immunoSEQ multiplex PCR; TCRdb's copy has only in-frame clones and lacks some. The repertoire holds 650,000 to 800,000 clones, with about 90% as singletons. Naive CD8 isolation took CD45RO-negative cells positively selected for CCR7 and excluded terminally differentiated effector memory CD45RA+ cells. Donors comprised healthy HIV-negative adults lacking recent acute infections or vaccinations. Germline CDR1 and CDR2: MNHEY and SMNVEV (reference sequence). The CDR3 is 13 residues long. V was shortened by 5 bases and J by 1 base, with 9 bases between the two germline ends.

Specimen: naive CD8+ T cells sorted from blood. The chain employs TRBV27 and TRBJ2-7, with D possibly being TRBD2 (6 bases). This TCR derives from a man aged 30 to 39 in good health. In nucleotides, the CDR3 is TGTGCCAGCAGTCCCGGGACTTCCTACGAGCAGTACTTC. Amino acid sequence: CASSPGTSYEQYF.